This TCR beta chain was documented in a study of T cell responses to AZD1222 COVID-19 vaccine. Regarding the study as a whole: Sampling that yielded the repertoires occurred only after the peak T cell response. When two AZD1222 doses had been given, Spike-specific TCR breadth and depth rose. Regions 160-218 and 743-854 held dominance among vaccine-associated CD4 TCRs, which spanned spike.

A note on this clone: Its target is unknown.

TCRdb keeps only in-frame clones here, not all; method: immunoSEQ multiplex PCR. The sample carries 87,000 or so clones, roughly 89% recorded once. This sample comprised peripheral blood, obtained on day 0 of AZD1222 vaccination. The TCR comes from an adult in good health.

CDR3 residues: CASSLGASGYTDTQYF. As DNA, the CDR3 is TGTGCCAGCAGCTTGGGTGCTAGCGGATACACAGATACGCAGTATTTT. The chain links TRBV5-5 to TRBJ2-3, with 7 bases identical to TRBD2. The germline V gene encodes CDR1 SGHKS and CDR2 YYEKEE (reference sequence). The CDR3 has 16 amino acids. Trimming removed 0 bases from V and 2 bases from J; junction bases left unmatched: 6.